These 9 T cell receptor beta chains share one sample of origin, sequenced in a study of T cell responses to AZD1222 COVID-19 vaccine. Sequenced by immunoSEQ multiplex PCR; TCRdb stores in-frame clones only, minus some. The sample has approximately 150,000 clones; 92% are singletons. The sequenced sample was peripheral blood, obtained 28 days after the second AZD1222 dose. The receptors originated from an adult who received the AZD1222 COVID-19 vaccine.

The V call is TRBV4-3, the J call TRBJ2-1; a possible D gene is TRBD1 (6 bases). CDR1 and CDR2 (germline): LGHNA, YSLEER. The CDR3 is made up of 14 amino acids. Trimming left V 1 base short and J 13 bases short, with 17 bases between. CDR3 sequence (DNA): TGCGCCAGCAGCCAAGTCGGCAGGGGCGTCCGACAGTTCTTC. Translating gives CASSQVGRGVRQFF.

V gene TRBV6-2 or TRBV6-3 combines with J gene TRBJ2-5; TRBD2 agrees at 10 bases. This CDR3 has 14 residues. In germline, CDR1 is MNHEY, CDR2 SVGEGT. The ends lost 6 bases at V and 3 bases at J; junction bases unmatched: 4. Here the CDR3 DNA reads TGTGCCAGCAGACCTAGCGGGGGTAAAGAGACCCAGTACTTC. Its protein is CASRPSGGKETQYF.

The V gene is TRBV9, the J gene TRBJ2-1, with TRBD2 as a possible D gene (6 bases). Trimming shortened V by 0 bases and J by 6 bases, and 16 bases separated the two germline ends. The CDR3 extends over 16 amino acids. Germline loops: CDR1 SGDLS, CDR2 YYNGEE. CDR3 in amino acids: CASSVGGYGTLNEQFF. CDR3 bases: TGTGCCAGCAGCGTAGGAGGATACGGGACTCTCAATGAGCAGTTCTTC.

The chain couples TRBV27 to TRBJ1-2, with a tentative D call TRBD1 (5 bases). Trimming stripped 2 bases from V and 4 bases from J, with 17 bases between. This CDR3 spans 16 amino acids. Germline CDR1 MNHEY, CDR2 SMNVEV (reference sequence). For the CDR3, the DNA is TGTGCCAGCAGTTTAGACCCGCGGGGCCCTTCCTATGGCTACACCTTC. This gives the protein CASSLDPRGPSYGYTF.

The V and J genes are TRBV10-3 and TRBJ1-5, with 8 bases that match TRBD1. CDR3 length: 15 residues. CDR1 is ENHRY, CDR2 SYGVKD, per germline. The junction had 4 bases not matched to a gene; V was cut back by 3 bases and J by 3 bases. The CDR3 DNA follows: TGTGCCATCAGTGACCAGGGACAGGCCAATCAGCCCCAGCATTTT. This gives the protein CAISDQGQANQPQHF.

This rearrangement joins TRBV3-1 (or the pseudogene TRBV3-2) to TRBJ2-2; D possibly corresponds to TRBD2 (5 bases). V lost 5 bases to trimming and J lost 0 bases, with 7 bases between them. The germline V gene encodes CDR1 LGHDT and CDR2 YNNKEL (reference sequence). This CDR3 has 14 amino acids. CDR3 protein: CASSGESNTGELFF. The CDR3 nucleotides read TGTGCCAGCAGCGGGGAGTCGAACACCGGGGAGCTGTTTTTT.

The rearrangement links TRBV14 to TRBJ2-1, with D hard to call. Germline V lookup: CDR1 SGHDN, CDR2 FVKESK. The CDR3 has 14 residues. V was shortened by 1 base and J by 3 bases, with 7 bases between the two germline ends. DNA of the CDR3: TGTGCCAGCAGCCAAGTCCCAGACTACAATGAGCAGTTCTTC. Translation: CASSQVPDYNEQFF.

This rearrangement joins TRBV27 to TRBJ2-3; D possibly matches TRBD1 or TRBD2 (5 bases each). Germline V gene lookup returns CDR1 MNHEY and CDR2 SMNVEV (reference sequence). The length of the CDR3 is 13 residues. V shed 1 base and J shed 9 bases, with 11 bases lying between them. The CDR3 DNA follows: TGTGCCAGCAGTTTATTGTTGGGGGAGACGCAGTATTTT. Amino acids: CASSLLLGETQYF.

This clone was detected once. The chain is built from TRBV5-1 and TRBJ2-3; TRBD2 agrees at 16 bases. This CDR3 comprises 19 residues. The germline V gene has CDR1 SGHRS and CDR2 YFSETQ. Trimming cost V 2 bases and J 1 base; bases outside gene matches: 7. The CDR3 sequence is CASSLIGTSGGAGTDTQYF. CDR3 in DNA: TGCGCCAGCAGCTTAATCGGGACTAGCGGGGGGGCCGGCACAGATACGCAGTATTTT.